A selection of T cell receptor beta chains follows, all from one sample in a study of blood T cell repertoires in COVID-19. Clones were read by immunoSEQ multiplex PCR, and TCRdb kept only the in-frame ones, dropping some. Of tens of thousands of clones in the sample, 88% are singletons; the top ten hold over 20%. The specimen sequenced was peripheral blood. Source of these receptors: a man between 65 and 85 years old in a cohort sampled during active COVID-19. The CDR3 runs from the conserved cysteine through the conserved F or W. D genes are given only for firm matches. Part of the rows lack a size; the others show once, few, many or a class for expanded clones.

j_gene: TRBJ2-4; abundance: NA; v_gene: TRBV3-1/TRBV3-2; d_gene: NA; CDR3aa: CASSQGRQGILLAKNIQYF; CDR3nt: TGTGCCAGCAGCCAAGGCCGGCAGGGGATTTTACTAGCCAAAAACATTCAGTACTTC
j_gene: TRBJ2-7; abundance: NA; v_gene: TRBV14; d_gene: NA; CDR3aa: CASSQDIEQYF; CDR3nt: TGTGCCAGCAGCCAAGACATCGAGCAGTACTTC
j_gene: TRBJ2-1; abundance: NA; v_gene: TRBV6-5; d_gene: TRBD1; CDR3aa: CASSLGQGLYNEQFF; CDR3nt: TGTGCCAGCAGTCTCGGACAGGGCCTCTACAATGAGCAGTTCTTC
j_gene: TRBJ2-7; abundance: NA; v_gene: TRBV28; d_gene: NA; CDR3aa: CASSLPAGSNYEQYF; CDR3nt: TGTGCCAGCAGCCTCCCCGCCGGTTCGAATTACGAGCAGTACTTC
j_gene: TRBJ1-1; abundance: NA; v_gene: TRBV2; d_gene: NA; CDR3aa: CASSFRMNTEAFF; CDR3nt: TGTGCCAGCAGTTTCAGAATGAACACTGAAGCTTTCTTT
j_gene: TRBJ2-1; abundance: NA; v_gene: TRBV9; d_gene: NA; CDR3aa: CASSVSGTGWGGRAGNEQFF; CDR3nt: TGTGCCAGCAGCGTATCTGGGACAGGCTGGGGCGGGAGGGCCGGAAATGAGCAGTTCTTC
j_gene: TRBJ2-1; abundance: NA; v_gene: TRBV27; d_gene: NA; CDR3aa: CASSAGLAGDEQFF; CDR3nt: TGTGCCAGCAGTGCCGGCCTAGCTGGTGATGAGCAGTTCTTC
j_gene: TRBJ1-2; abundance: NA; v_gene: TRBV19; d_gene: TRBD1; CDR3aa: CASEKDRGTYGYTF; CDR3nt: TGTGCCAGCGAGAAAGACAGGGGCACTTATGGCTACACCTTC
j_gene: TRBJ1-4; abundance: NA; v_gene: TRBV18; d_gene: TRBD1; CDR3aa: CASSTGQSTNEKLFF; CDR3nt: TGTGCCAGCTCAACGGGACAGTCAACTAATGAAAAACTGTTTTTT
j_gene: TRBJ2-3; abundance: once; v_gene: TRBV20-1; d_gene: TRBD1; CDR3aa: CSALQGDTQYF; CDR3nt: TGCAGTGCTTTACAGGGGGATACGCAGTATTTT
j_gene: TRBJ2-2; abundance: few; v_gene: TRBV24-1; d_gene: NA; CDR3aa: CATSDGIGRTGELFF; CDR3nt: TGTGCCACCAGTGACGGGATCGGTAGGACCGGGGAGCTGTTTTTT
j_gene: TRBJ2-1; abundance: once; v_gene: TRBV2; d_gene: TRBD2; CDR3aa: CASTLLAGGGYYNEQFF; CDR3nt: TGTGCCAGCACCTTACTAGCGGGAGGGGGATATTACAATGAGCAGTTCTTC
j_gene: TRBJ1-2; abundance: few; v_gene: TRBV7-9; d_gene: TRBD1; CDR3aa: CASSPGQATPYGYTF; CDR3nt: TGTGCCAGCAGCCCCGGACAGGCAACTCCCTATGGCTACACCTTC
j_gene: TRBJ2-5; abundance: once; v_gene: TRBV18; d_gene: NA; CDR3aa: CASSPRGGETQYF; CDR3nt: TGTGCCAGCTCACCCCGAGGCGGGGAGACCCAGTACTTC
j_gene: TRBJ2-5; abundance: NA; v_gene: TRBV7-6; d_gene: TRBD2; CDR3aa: CASSARGGAQETQYF; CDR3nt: TGTGCCAGCAGCGCCCGGGGAGGGGCTCAAGAGACCCAGTACTTC
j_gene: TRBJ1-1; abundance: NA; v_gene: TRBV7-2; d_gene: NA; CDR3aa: CASSLEYVPGRPEAFF; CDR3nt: TGTGCCAGCAGCTTAGAGTATGTTCCAGGGAGGCCTGAAGCTTTCTTT
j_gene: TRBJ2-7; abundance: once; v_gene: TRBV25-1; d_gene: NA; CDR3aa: CASSGGPGIDEQYF; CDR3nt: TGTGCCAGCAGTGGGGGCCCGGGCATCGACGAGCAGTACTTC
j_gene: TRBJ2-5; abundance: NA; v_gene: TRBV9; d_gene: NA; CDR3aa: CASSVGAAPLETQYF; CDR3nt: TGTGCCAGCAGCGTAGGCGCGGCTCCTTTAGAGACCCAGTACTTC
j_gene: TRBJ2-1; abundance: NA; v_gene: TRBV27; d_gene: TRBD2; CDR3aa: CASSIREGRYNEQFF; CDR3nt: TGTGCCAGCAGTATCCGGGAGGGCCGCTACAATGAGCAGTTCTTC
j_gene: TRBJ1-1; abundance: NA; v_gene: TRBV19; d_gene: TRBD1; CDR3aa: CASSRPGDRQNTEAFF; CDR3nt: TGTGCCAGTAGCCGACCTGGGGACAGACAGAACACTGAAGCTTTCTTT
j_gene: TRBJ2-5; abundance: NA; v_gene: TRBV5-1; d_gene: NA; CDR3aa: CASSLGLSGVVQETQYF; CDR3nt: TGCGCCAGCAGCTTGGGTCTCTCGGGGGTAGTCCAAGAGACCCAGTACTTC
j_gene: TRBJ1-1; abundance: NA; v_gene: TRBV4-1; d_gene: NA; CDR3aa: CASSQEEGTEAFF; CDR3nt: TGCGCCAGCAGCCAAGAGGAGGGCACTGAAGCTTTCTTT
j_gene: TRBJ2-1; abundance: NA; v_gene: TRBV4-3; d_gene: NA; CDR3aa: CASSQAWAENEQFF; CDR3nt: TGCGCCAGCAGCCAAGCATGGGCAGAAAATGAGCAGTTCTTC
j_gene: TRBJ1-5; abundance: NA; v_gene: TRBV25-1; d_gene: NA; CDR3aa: CASSATANQPQHF; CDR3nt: TGTGCCAGCAGTGCGACAGCTAATCAGCCCCAGCATTTT
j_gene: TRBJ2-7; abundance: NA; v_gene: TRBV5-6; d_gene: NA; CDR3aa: CASRLWGAYEQYF; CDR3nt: TGTGCCAGCAGACTCTGGGGAGCCTACGAGCAGTACTTC
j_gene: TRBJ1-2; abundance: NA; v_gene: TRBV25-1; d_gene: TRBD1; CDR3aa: CASNDRVGGYTF; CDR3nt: TGTGCCAGCAACGACAGGGTTGGTGGCTACACCTTC
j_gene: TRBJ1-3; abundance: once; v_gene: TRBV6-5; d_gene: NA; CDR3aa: CASRRTTSGNTIYF; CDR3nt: TGTGCCAGCCGTAGGACAACCTCTGGAAACACCATATATTTT
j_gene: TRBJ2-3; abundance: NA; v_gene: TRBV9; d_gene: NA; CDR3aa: CASSSDGGGFADTQYF; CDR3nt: TGTGCCAGCAGCTCTGATGGGGGAGGTTTCGCAGATACGCAGTATTTT
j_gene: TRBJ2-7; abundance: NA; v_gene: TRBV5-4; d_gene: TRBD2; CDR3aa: CASSLGRGGVTYEQYF; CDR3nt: TGTGCCAGCAGCTTGGGACGGGGGGGCGTCACCTACGAGCAGTACTTC
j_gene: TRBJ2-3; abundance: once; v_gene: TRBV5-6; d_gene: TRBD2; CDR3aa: CASSRRAGGSTDTQYF; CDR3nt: TGTGCCAGCAGTCGGAGGGCGGGAGGAAGCACAGATACGCAGTATTTT
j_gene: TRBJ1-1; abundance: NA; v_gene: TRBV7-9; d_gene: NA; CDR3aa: CASNPWRQTNTEAFF; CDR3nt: TGTGCCAGCAACCCCTGGAGACAGACGAACACTGAAGCTTTCTTT
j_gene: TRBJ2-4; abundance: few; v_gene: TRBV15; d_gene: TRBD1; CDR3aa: CATSRVKDRVGNIQYF; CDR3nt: TGTGCCACCAGCAGAGTCAAGGACAGGGTCGGTAACATTCAGTACTTC
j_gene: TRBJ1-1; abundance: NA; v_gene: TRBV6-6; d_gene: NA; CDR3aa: CASILESPNEAFF; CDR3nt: TGTGCCAGCATCCTTGAGTCCCCGAATGAAGCTTTCTTT
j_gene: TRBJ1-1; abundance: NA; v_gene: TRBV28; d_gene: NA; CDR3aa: CASRQNFEAFF; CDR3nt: TGTGCCAGCAGGCAGAATTTTGAAGCTTTCTTT
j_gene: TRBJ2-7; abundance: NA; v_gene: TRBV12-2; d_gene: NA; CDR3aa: CASRSGGGKYF; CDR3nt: TGTGCAAGTCGCTCCGGGGGAGGGAAGTACTTC
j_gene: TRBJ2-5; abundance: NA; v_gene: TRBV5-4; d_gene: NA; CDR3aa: CASSSQGTQYF; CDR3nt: TGTGCCAGCAGCTCCCAGGGGACCCAGTACTTC
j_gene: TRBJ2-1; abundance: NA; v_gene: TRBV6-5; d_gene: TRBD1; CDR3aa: CASRTTGGGGNEQFF; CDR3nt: TGTGCCAGCAGGACGACAGGGGGCGGAGGGAATGAGCAGTTCTTC
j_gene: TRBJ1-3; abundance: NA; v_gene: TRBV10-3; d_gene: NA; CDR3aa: CAISPSGGSSGNTIYF; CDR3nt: TGTGCCATCAGCCCATCGGGAGGGAGCTCTGGAAACACCATATATTTT
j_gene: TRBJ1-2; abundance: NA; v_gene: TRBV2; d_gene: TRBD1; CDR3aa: CASSGAGGDVRGYTF; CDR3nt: TGTGCCAGCAGTGGGGCAGGGGGCGACGTGAGAGGCTACACCTTC